Below are 31 T cell receptor beta chains sequenced from a single sample in a study of Graves' ophthalmopathy and Graves' hyperthyroidism. Amplification from RNA transcripts yielded the TCR beta CDR3 regions. The first-round RT-PCR employed HTBI primers together with the Qiagen OneStep RT-PCR kit. A multiplex PCR was then performed as the second round. Using its own MiXCR run on the multiplex PCR reads, TCRdb lists one record per CDR3 protein. The sample contains about 1.1 million distinct CDR3 sequences, about 35% of which appear only once. Specimen: peripheral blood or thyroid tissue (not recorded which). These receptors originate from an adult man with Graves' hyperthyroidism.

CDR3 nucleotides: TGCAGCGTTGGACAGGGCTCTGGCGGCTACACCTTC. Protein product: CSVGQGSGGYTF. The genes are TRBV29-1 and TRBJ1-2, with TRBD1 matching 7 bases. The junction had 7 bases not matched to a gene; V was cut back by 4 bases and J by 8 bases. Per germline, CDR1 SQVTM and CDR2 ANQGSEA. This CDR3 is built from 12 residues.

The chain uses TRBV28 and TRBJ2-2; D is perhaps TRBD2 (5 bases). The CDR3 sequence is 15 residues long. V was pared by 9 bases and J by 1 base, with 15 bases between. Germline CDR1 is MDHEN and CDR2 is SYDVKM. The CDR3 nucleotides read TGTGCCAGTAGCAGGAGGATCGGGAACACCGGGGAGCTGTTTTTT. Translation: CASSRRIGNTGELFF.

The chain has TRBV6-5 and TRBJ1-3, with no clear D. The CDR3 spans 13 residues. Trimming stripped 6 bases from V and 6 bases from J, with 12 bases between. Germline V gene sequence: CDR1 MNHEY, CDR2 SVGAGI. CDR3 coding DNA: TGTGCCAGCAGCGGGCCTTATATAAACACCATATATTTT. As protein: CASSGPYINTIYF.

The CDR3 DNA reads TGCAGCGCCGACGGAATGAGTGGCTACACCTTC. This sequence encodes CSADGMSGYTF. V usage is TRBV29-1 and J usage is TRBJ1-2; D is undetermined. CDR1 SQVTM and CDR2 ANQGSEA come from the germline V gene. The V end was cut by 7 bases, the J end by 7 bases, with 13 bases between. The CDR3 is 11 residues long.

Worth noting for this clonotype: This may arise from a read error, as a much more abundant clone is one base away. The CDR3 loop reads CASSPGGHQPQHF. CDR3 DNA sequence: TGTGCCAGCAGCCCAGGGGGGCATCAGCCCCAGCATTTT. The chain is built from TRBV9 and TRBJ1-5; TRBD1 agrees at 7 bases. Trimming removed 4 bases from V and 5 bases from J; junction bases left unmatched: 3. CDR1 and CDR2 from the germline V gene are SGDLS and YYNGEE. The CDR3 contains 13 residues.

This clonotype was found many times. V is TRBV12-3 or TRBV12-4 and J is TRBJ1-2, with 7 bases fitting TRBD1. The CDR3 runs to 14 residues. J gave up 8 bases and V 5 bases, and 11 bases lay outside the gene matches. The DNA for the CDR3 is TGTGCCAGCAGTACAAGCAGGGGGTCCAGGGGCTACACCTTC. Translation gives CASSTSRGSRGYTF.

This clonotype showed up just a few times. The CDR3 region has the DNA TGTGCCAGCAGCTTAGGACGGAGCCACTACGAGCAGTACTTC. Translating gives CASSLGRSHYEQYF. The rearrangement joins TRBV11-2 to TRBJ2-7, with no clear D. In germline, CDR1 is SGHAT, CDR2 FQNNGV. There are 14 residues in the CDR3. The V end lost 1 base, the J end lost 3 bases, and 10 bases lay between the germline ends.

The rearrangement links TRBV7-9 to TRBJ2-2; weak D call: TRBD2 (6 bases). Germline assignment: CDR1 SEHNR and CDR2 FQNEAQ (reference sequence). V shed 3 bases and J shed 3 bases, with 11 bases lying between them. The length of the CDR3 is 15 residues. The CDR3 is CASSFGGIDTGELFF. CDR3 coding DNA: TGTGCCAGCAGCTTTGGCGGGATTGACACCGGGGAGCTGTTTTTT.

This clonotype was observed many times. The gene calls are TRBV10-3 and TRBJ1-2; maybe TRBD1 (6 bases). The CDR3 length is 15 residues. Germline assignment: CDR1 ENHRY and CDR2 SYGVKD. The V and J ends lost 4 bases and 2 bases respectively, with 14 bases between them. CDR3 coding DNA: TGTGCCATCAGTGCCGGGGGGGCCGCCAACTATGGCTACACCTTC. Translating it yields CAISAGGAANYGYTF.

This clonotype was counted at least ten times. V gene TRBV5-1 combines with J gene TRBJ1-1, with a possible D match to TRBD1 (6 bases). The V gene lost 1 base and the J gene lost 5 bases, with 9 bases spanning the gap. Germline lookup yields CDR1 SGHRS and CDR2 YFSETQ. The length of the CDR3 is 13 residues. The chain's CDR3 is CASSLQGRTEAFF. The CDR3 DNA is TGCGCCAGCAGCTTGCAGGGGCGAACTGAAGCTTTCTTT.

This chain joins TRBV11-2 and TRBJ2-5; weak D call: TRBD2 (5 bases). In germline, CDR1 is SGHAT, CDR2 FQNNGV. The CDR3 totals 16 residues. The V gene lost 5 bases and the J gene lost 4 bases, with 20 bases spanning the gap. CDR3 protein: CASSQAPVGEGETQYF. The CDR3 bases are TGTGCCAGCAGCCAAGCCCCGGTGGGAGAGGGAGAGACCCAGTACTTC.

The CDR3 region has the DNA TGTGCCAGCAGACAGGGTACAACGAACACCGGGGAGCTGTTTTTT. Protein sequence: CASRQGTTNTGELFF. The chain combines TRBV6-5 with TRBJ2-2, with a tentative D call TRBD1 (6 bases). The CDR3 consists of 15 residues. In germline, CDR1 is MNHEY, CDR2 SVGAGI. Trimming shortened V by 6 bases and J by 0 bases, and 11 bases separated the two germline ends.

This sequence joins TRBV6-5 and TRBJ1-1; 8 positions agree with TRBD1. The length of the CDR3 is 15 residues. Germline lookup yields CDR1 MNHEY and CDR2 SVGAGI. Germline trimming cut 0 bases from V and 4 bases from J; bases unmatched to any gene: 4. The CDR3 sequence: CASSYSPDRVTEAFF. CDR3 DNA sequence: TGTGCCAGCAGTTACTCCCCGGACAGGGTCACTGAAGCTTTCTTT.

This sequence joins TRBV28 and TRBJ1-1; D remains ambiguous. The germline V gene has CDR1 MDHEN and CDR2 SYDVKM. The V gene lost 1 base and the J gene lost 6 bases, with 12 bases spanning the gap. The CDR3 is 14 amino acids. CDR3 DNA sequence: TGTGCCAGCAGTTTATTACCGGCGGGCGCTGAAGCTTTCTTT. Amino acid sequence: CASSLLPAGAEAFF.

Only a few counts were recorded for this clonotype. This sequence may be a read error, since a much larger clone differs from it by one base. This chain connects TRBV7-8 to TRBJ1-3; no reliable D call. Looked up from germline, CDR1 is SGHVS and CDR2 is FQNEAQ. With 4 bases removed from V and 8 bases from J, the gap between germline ends came to 6 bases. CDR3 size: 11 residues. The CDR3 sequence is CASSSTDTIYF. The CDR3 nucleotides are TGTGCCAGCAGCTCGACGGACACCATATATTTT. Together with reference TRBV7-8 and TRBJ1-3, the CDR3 gives the full variable domain: GAGVSQSPRYKVAKRGQDVALRCDPISGHVSLFWYQQALGQGPEFLTYFQNEAQLDKSGLPSDRFFAERPEGSVSTLKIQRTQQEDSAVYLCASSSTDTIYFGEGSWLTVV.

The chain employs TRBV7-8 and TRBJ2-7; TRBD2 might be the D (5 bases). This CDR3 is 15 amino acids long. CDR1 and CDR2 from the germline V gene are SGHVS and FQNEAQ. V lost 7 bases and J 1 base, leaving 17 bases between the germline ends. The CDR3 here is CASIEGTQRSYEQYF. Here the CDR3 DNA reads TGTGCCAGCATCGAGGGAACCCAAAGATCCTACGAGCAGTACTTC.

The rearrangement links TRBV6-1 to TRBJ1-5; no firm D call. CDR3 size: 14 residues. The V end lost 0 bases, the J end lost 7 bases, and 10 bases lay between the germline ends. In germline, CDR1 is MNHNS, CDR2 SASEGT. The CDR3 reads CASSEASSWQPQHF. In nucleotides, the CDR3 is TGTGCCAGCAGTGAAGCCTCCTCTTGGCAGCCCCAGCATTTT.

This clonotype was detected ten times or more. Compared with germline, one end of the junction differs, possibly owing to a read error. This chain uses TRBV5-1 with TRBJ2-2, with 7 bases that match TRBD2. CDR1 SGHRS and CDR2 YFSETQ come from the germline V gene. The CDR3 is 14 residues long. The CDR3 reads CASSLGLDTGELFF. The CDR3 coding sequence is TGTGCCAGCAGCTTAGGACTAGACACCGGGGAGCTGTTTTTT.

The sample holds many counts of this clonotype. V gene TRBV5-8 combines with J gene TRBJ2-7; TRBD2 is a possible D gene (6 bases). Germline CDR1 reads SGHTS; CDR2 reads YDEGEE. V lost 1 base and J 4 bases, leaving 12 bases between the germline ends. CDR3 length: 14 residues. As DNA, the CDR3 is TGTGCCAGCAGCTTGCGGGGGTCGGCGTACGAGCAGTACTTC. It translates to CASSLRGSAYEQYF.

In this sample, this clonotype turned up once. No conserved phenylalanine or tryptophan ends this CDR3, so it is likely a read error. Because the CDR3's place on the DNA is in doubt, the DNA is left out and the CDR3 is given as listed by TCRdb. The chain recombines TRBV20-1 with TRBJ1-6. The V gene's germline CDR1 is DFQATT and CDR2 SNEGSKA (reference sequence). The CDR3 is 14 amino acids long, termini counted. The CDR3 sequence: CSAVDGDYNSPLQS.

In this sample, this clonotype turned up many times. The gene calls are TRBV7-9 and TRBJ2-7; D is possibly TRBD2 (5 bases). CDR1 SEHNR and CDR2 FQNEAQ come from the germline V gene (reference sequence). Between the trimmed V and J ends, which lost 5 bases and 2 bases, there was a span of 16 bases. CDR3 length equals 15 residues. CDR3 sequence: CASSESGSSTYEQYF. The CDR3 DNA follows: TGTGCCAGCAGCGAGTCGGGGAGCAGCACCTACGAGCAGTACTTC. The full variable domain, in which reference TRBV7-9 and TRBJ2-7 provide the parts outside the CDR3, is DTGVSQNPRHKITKRGQNVTFRCDPISEHNRLYWYRQTLGQGPEFLTYFQNEAQLEKSRLLSDRFSAERPKGSFSTLEIQRTEQGDSAMYLCASSESGSSTYEQYFGPGTRLTVT.

This clonotype showed up many times. This chain joins TRBV6-5 and TRBJ1-1; 7 bases are a match to TRBD1. Per the germline V gene, CDR1 is MNHEY and CDR2 is SVGAGI. V was pared by 6 bases and J by 6 bases, with 4 bases of the junction left unmatched. The CDR3 runs to 12 residues. CDR3: CASSPQGAEAFF. The CDR3 coding sequence is TGTGCCAGCAGCCCCCAGGGGGCTGAAGCTTTCTTT.

There are many counts of this clonotype. The V gene is TRBV6-5, the J gene TRBJ1-1; TRBD1 aligns across 9 bases. Germline V gene sequence: CDR1 MNHEY, CDR2 SVGAGI. V dropped 9 bases and J dropped 7; count of bases not matched to a gene: 6. The CDR3 totals 12 residues. CDR3: CASSTGGNEAFF. CDR3 nucleotide sequence: TGTGCCAGTTCGACAGGGGGTAATGAAGCTTTCTTT.

The V gene is TRBV10-3, the J gene TRBJ2-5, with 8 bases aligning to TRBD1. Germline assignment: CDR1 ENHRY and CDR2 SYGVKD. The CDR3 contains 11 residues. V was clipped by 11 bases and J by 5 bases; unmatched bases: 4. CDR3 sequence (DNA): TGTGCCGCGCGGACAGGGGAGACCCAGTACTTC. Encoded protein: CAARTGETQYF.

There are many counts of this clonotype. The CDR3: CAISTDRTGELFF. CDR3 DNA: TGTGCCATCAGCACGGACCGCACCGGGGAGCTGTTTTTT. The chain couples TRBV10-3 to TRBJ2-2; D gene unclear. Germline assignment: CDR1 ENHRY and CDR2 SYGVKD. The CDR3 length is 13 residues. Between the trimmed V and J ends, which lost 6 bases and 4 bases, there was a span of 9 bases.

The table lists this clonotype with many counts. The chain uses TRBV7-2 and TRBJ2-7; D is uncertain. V was trimmed by 5 bases and J by 3 bases, leaving 11 bases between them. CDR3 length equals 13 residues. Germline CDR1 SGHTA, CDR2 FQGNSA. Here the CDR3 reads CASSPDGYYEQYF. The CDR3 DNA sequence: TGTGCCAGCAGCCCGGACGGTTACTACGAGCAGTACTTC.

This clonotype came up many times. The chain carries TRBV4-1 and TRBJ2-5, with 9 bases aligning to TRBD2. CDR1 MGHRA and CDR2 YSYEKL come from the germline V gene. The CDR3 extends over 13 amino acids. J was trimmed by 3 bases and V by 6 bases; bases with no gene match: 2. The CDR3 bases are TGCGCCAGCAGTCGACTAGCGGAAGAGACCCAGTACTTC. Residues: CASSRLAEETQYF.

Of note for this clonotype: A much bigger clone sits one base away, suggesting this may be a read error. The chain uses TRBV7-2 and TRBJ2-7; a possible D gene is TRBD1 (5 bases). This CDR3 has 14 amino acids. V lost 5 bases and J lost 2, with 13 bases in between. CDR1 SGHTA and CDR2 FQGNSA come from the germline V gene. In DNA form, the CDR3 reads TGTGCCAGCAGCCTAGGACGGACACCCTACGAGCAGTACTTC. It translates to CASSLGRTPYEQYF. Based on the CDR3 plus reference TRBV7-2 and TRBJ2-7, the full variable domain is GAGVSQSPSNKVTEKGKDVELRCDPISGHTALYWYRQSLGQGLEFLIYFQGNSAPDKSGLPSDRFSAERTGGSVSTLTIQRTQQEDSAVYLCASSLGRTPYEQYFGPGTRLTVT.

In its sample, this clonotype was seen a few times. The CDR3 coding sequence is TGTGCCAGCACCCCTCTCAGGGGATACGGCTATGGCTACACCTTC. Residues: CASTPLRGYGYGYTF. The rearrangement links TRBV19 to TRBJ1-2; D possibly corresponds to TRBD1 (6 bases). There are 15 residues in the CDR3. The germline V and J ends were trimmed by 9 bases and 4 bases, with 21 bases remaining between them. Germline lookup yields CDR1 LNHDA and CDR2 SQIVND (reference sequence).

V gene TRBV12-3 or TRBV12-4 combines with J gene TRBJ2-6; a possible D gene is TRBD1 (6 bases). CDR3 length: 14 residues. Deletions cut 6 bases from V and 8 bases from J, with 14 bases between. CDR3 nucleotide sequence: TGTGCCAGCAGCCAAGGCCAGGGGTCCAACGTCCTGACTTTC. This translates into CASSQGQGSNVLTF.

This clonotype was detected ten times or more. The chain employs TRBV7-9 and TRBJ2-7, with TRBD2 identical over 13 bases. Germline CDR1 reads SEHNR; CDR2 reads FQNEAQ (reference sequence). CDR3 length equals 15 residues. V shed 3 bases and J 4 bases; nucleotides not matched to a gene: 3. CDR3 nucleotide sequence: TGTGCCAGCAGCTTGGGACTAGCGGGGAAGTACGAGCAGTACTTC. Translation gives CASSLGLAGKYEQYF.